This T cell receptor beta chain was documented in a study of blood T cell repertoires in COVID-19. Study summary: Both acute and convalescent COVID-19 samples were obtained from the United States, Italy and Spain. T cells, B-cell-depleted T cells, or PBMCs supplied cDNA or gDNA.

There are 16 residues in the CDR3. The V and J ends lost 3 bases and 5 bases, in that order; junction bases with no gene match: 7. Germline loops: CDR1 SGDLS, CDR2 YYNGEE. As originally analysed: Reference gene primer amplification gave estimated nucleated cell counts. TCRdb's table, derived via immunoSEQ multiplex PCR, lists solely in-frame clones and lacks some. V, J and clone size were drawn from that table, and D and trimming were deduced from the DNA. There are a few hundred thousand clones in the sample; 91% occur only once, and approximately 1.3% lies in the top ten. Which cohort a participant joined came from the clinical history participants gave.

This TCR was recovered from a human donor in a cohort exposed to, infected with or recovered from COVID-19 (not recorded which). The donor label of this sample is uncertain. The sample taken for sequencing was PBMCs or T cells enriched from blood (not recorded which). V usage is TRBV9 and J usage is TRBJ2-1, with 11 bases lining up with TRBD2. The CDR3: CASSDPPGLADNEQFF. CDR3 coding DNA: TGTGCCAGCAGCGACCCTCCGGGACTAGCGGACAATGAGCAGTTCTTC. The full variable domain, with the rest looked up from reference TRBV9 and TRBJ2-1, is DSGVTQTPKHLITATGQRVTLRCSPRSGDLSVYWYQQSLDQGLQFLIQYYNGEERAKGNILERFSAQQFPDLHSELNLSSLELGDSALYFCASSDPPGLADNEQFFGPGTRLTVL.